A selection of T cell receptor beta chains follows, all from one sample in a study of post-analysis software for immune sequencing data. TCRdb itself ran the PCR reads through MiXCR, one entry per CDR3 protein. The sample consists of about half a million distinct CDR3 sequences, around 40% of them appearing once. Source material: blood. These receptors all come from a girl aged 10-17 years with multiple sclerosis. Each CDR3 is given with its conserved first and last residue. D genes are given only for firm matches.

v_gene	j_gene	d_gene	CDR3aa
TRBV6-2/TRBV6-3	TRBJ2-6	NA	CASSYLTATSAEGGNSGANVLTF
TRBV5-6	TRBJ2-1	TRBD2	CASSLDGSSGSGNEQFF
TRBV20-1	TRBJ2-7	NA	CSASSQVSLYEQYF
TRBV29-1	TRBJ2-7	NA	CSVGDSRAIYEQYF
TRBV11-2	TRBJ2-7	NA	CASSLVLTVSYEQYF
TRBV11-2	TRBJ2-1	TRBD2	CASSFYRGTSEMDEQFF
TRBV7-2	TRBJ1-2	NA	CASSLELGYGYTF
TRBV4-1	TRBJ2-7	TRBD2	CASSHSTSGNSYEQYF
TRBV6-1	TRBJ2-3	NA	CASSEPPGREIDTQYF
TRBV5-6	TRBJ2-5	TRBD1	CASSSIGQGRETQYF
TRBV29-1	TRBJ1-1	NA	CSVEPSSSTEAFF
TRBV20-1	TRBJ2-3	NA	CSAFSPGTDTQYF
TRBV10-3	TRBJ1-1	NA	CAISTTGEAFF
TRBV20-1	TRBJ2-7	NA	CSARIPSLLTYEQYF
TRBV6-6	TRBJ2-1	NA	CASSRLGDRGRGFF
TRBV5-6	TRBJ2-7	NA	CASSWGQGAYEQYF
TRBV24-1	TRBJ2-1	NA	CATSSGTPSSYNEQFF
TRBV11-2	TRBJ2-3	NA	CASSLNVGRGTDTQYF
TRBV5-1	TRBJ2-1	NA	CASSSVYDEQFF
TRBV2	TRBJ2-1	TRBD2	CASRDGLAGGPGQFF
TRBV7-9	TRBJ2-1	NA	CASSLFGNEQFF
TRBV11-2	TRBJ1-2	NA	CASSKRPGEGGYTF
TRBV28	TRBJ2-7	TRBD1	CASSPYRGRASEQYF
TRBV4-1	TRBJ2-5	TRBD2	CASSQVVSGSYGAGETQYF
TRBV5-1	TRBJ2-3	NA	CASSFPATDTQYF
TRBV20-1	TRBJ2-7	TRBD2	CSATNLAGGTYEQYF
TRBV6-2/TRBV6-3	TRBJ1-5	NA	CASRGDPNSNQPQHF
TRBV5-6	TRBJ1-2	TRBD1	CASSSQGVNYGYTF
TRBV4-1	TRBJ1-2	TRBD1	CASSPTRQGMSGYTF
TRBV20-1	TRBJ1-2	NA	CSARDWSIQRSYGYTF
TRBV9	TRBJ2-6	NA	CASSVGRNVLTF
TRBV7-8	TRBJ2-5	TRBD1	CASSLAPGQGARETQYF
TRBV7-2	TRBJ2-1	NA	CASSEAGQSYNEQFF
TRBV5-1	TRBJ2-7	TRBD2	CASSSGGTPEQYF
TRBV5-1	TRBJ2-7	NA	CASSPSGFSYEQYF
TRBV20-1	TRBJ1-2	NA	CSARDNRYPANYGYTF
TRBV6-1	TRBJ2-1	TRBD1	CASSEQGQVGSNEQFF
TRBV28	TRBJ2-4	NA	CASRGRGEQYF
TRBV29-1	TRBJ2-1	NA	CSVEEGRGSCEQFF
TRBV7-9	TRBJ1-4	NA	CASSSEEGGLWGELFF
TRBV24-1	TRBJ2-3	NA	CATSDPSEGTDTQYF
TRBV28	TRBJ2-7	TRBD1	CASNSGQGYEQYF
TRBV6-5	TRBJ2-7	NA	CASSYARGEQYF
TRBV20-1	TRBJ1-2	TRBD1	CSARAATGGGNYGYTF
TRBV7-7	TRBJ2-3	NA	CASSLAIVGRARGEDTQYF
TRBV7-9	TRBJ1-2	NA	CASSYREDYTF
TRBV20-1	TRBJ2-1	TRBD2	CSASVAGGLSVNEQFF
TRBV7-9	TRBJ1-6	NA	CASSFEVFNSPLHF
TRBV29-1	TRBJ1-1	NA	CSVEVIGVFGFETEAFF
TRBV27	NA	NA	CASSPSSISNAVEQYF
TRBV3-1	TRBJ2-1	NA	CASSQDSQAMKQFF
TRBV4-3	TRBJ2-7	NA	CASSQEWVGEQYF
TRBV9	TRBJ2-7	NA	CASSVAIPQMGTAYEQYF